This is a list of T cell receptor beta chains from one sample in a study of shared clonotypes between healthy human individuals. Some clones are missing from TCRdb's copy, which holds only in-frame ones; the method was immunoSEQ multiplex PCR. The table lists just over 2,000,000 clones, 90% to 95% of them singletons. Sequenced sample: naive CD4+ T cells sorted from blood. The receptor source for this set is a man between 18 and 35 years old in good health. Both conserved end residues are part of each CDR3. Each record gives: J gene, D gene, V gene, clone size, CDR3 protein, CDR3 DNA. D genes are given only for firm matches. Not all rows give a size; the values are once, few, many and, for expanded clones, a class.

J gene: TRBJ2-2
D gene: TRBD2
V gene: TRBV5-4
clone size: .
CDR3 protein: CASSPPRGRDTGELFF
CDR3 DNA: TGTGCCAGCAGCCCCCCCCGCGGGAGAGACACCGGGGAGCTGTTTTTT

J gene: TRBJ2-7
D gene: .
V gene: TRBV9
clone size: .
CDR3 protein: CASSVDSGTYEQYF
CDR3 DNA: TGTGCCAGCAGCGTAGACTCCGGGACCTACGAGCAGTACTTC

J gene: TRBJ1-2
D gene: .
V gene: TRBV5-4
clone size: once
CDR3 protein: CASSSLTAPYGYTF
CDR3 DNA: TGTGCCAGCAGCTCCCTGACAGCACCCTATGGCTACACCTTC

J gene: TRBJ2-5
D gene: .
V gene: TRBV2
clone size: once
CDR3 protein: CASSLGRAQETQYF
CDR3 DNA: TGTGCCAGCAGCCTGGGAAGGGCACAAGAGACCCAGTACTTC

J gene: TRBJ1-1
D gene: .
V gene: TRBV7-2
clone size: .
CDR3 protein: CASSFFVTQNSEAFF
CDR3 DNA: TGTGCCAGCAGCTTCTTCGTCACACAGAATTCTGAAGCTTTCTTT

J gene: TRBJ2-4
D gene: .
V gene: TRBV7-2
clone size: .
CDR3 protein: CASSLDRVAKNIQYF
CDR3 DNA: TGTGCCAGCAGCTTAGACAGGGTAGCCAAAAACATTCAGTACTTC

J gene: TRBJ1-2
D gene: .
V gene: TRBV6-5
clone size: .
CDR3 protein: CASSRGGAGYTF
CDR3 DNA: TGTGCCAGCAGCCGGGGGGGAGCGGGCTACACCTTC

J gene: TRBJ1-5
D gene: .
V gene: TRBV5-1
clone size: .
CDR3 protein: CASSLSGASNQPQHF
CDR3 DNA: TGCGCCAGCAGCTTGTCAGGGGCCAGCAATCAGCCCCAGCATTTT

J gene: TRBJ2-7
D gene: .
V gene: TRBV15
clone size: .
CDR3 protein: CATSRDPDSYEQYF
CDR3 DNA: TGTGCCACCAGCAGAGACCCAGACTCCTACGAGCAGTACTTC

J gene: TRBJ2-7
D gene: .
V gene: TRBV2
clone size: .
CDR3 protein: CASYNRDSYEQYF
CDR3 DNA: TGTGCCAGTTATAACAGGGACTCCTACGAGCAGTACTTC

J gene: TRBJ2-5
D gene: .
V gene: TRBV6-1
clone size: .
CDR3 protein: CASEPTDYQETQYF
CDR3 DNA: TGTGCCAGCGAGCCTACTGATTATCAAGAGACCCAGTACTTC

J gene: TRBJ1-2
D gene: .
V gene: TRBV29-1
clone size: once
CDR3 protein: CSVTTGRTDGYTF
CDR3 DNA: TGCAGCGTGACCACAGGGCGGACGGACGGCTACACCTTC

J gene: TRBJ2-5
D gene: TRBD2
V gene: TRBV2
clone size: .
CDR3 protein: CASSGSWRLRGAQETQYF
CDR3 DNA: TGTGCCAGCAGTGGGTCCTGGAGATTGCGGGGGGCCCAAGAGACCCAGTACTTC

J gene: TRBJ1-4
D gene: .
V gene: TRBV7-2
clone size: .
CDR3 protein: CASSLYAAGSNEKLFF
CDR3 DNA: TGTGCCAGCAGCTTATACGCCGCAGGGAGTAATGAAAAACTGTTTTTT

J gene: TRBJ1-6
D gene: TRBD1
V gene: TRBV5-1
clone size: .
CDR3 protein: CASSSGTGGSPLHF
CDR3 DNA: TGCGCCAGCAGCTCTGGGACAGGGGGGTCACCCCTCCACTTT

J gene: TRBJ2-3
D gene: TRBD2
V gene: TRBV5-1
clone size: .
CDR3 protein: CASSRGLAGGPGTDTQYF
CDR3 DNA: TGCGCCAGCAGCCGCGGACTAGCGGGAGGGCCCGGCACAGATACGCAGTATTTT

J gene: TRBJ2-5
D gene: TRBD2
V gene: TRBV30
clone size: .
CDR3 protein: CAWTSGGDPQYF
CDR3 DNA: TGTGCCTGGACTAGCGGGGGGGATCCCCAGTACTTC

J gene: TRBJ2-4
D gene: TRBD2
V gene: TRBV28
clone size: .
CDR3 protein: CASSFGLAGARYIQYF
CDR3 DNA: TGTGCCAGCAGCTTCGGACTAGCGGGAGCTAGATACATTCAGTACTTC

J gene: TRBJ2-7
D gene: .
V gene: TRBV7-2
clone size: .
CDR3 protein: CASSLAGAGNSYEQYF
CDR3 DNA: TGTGCCAGCAGCTTAGCCGGAGCGGGCAACTCCTACGAGCAGTACTTC

J gene: TRBJ2-2
D gene: .
V gene: TRBV10-1
clone size: .
CDR3 protein: CASSPRTGTGELFF
CDR3 DNA: TGCGCCAGCAGTCCTCGGACGGGAACCGGGGAGCTGTTTTTT

J gene: TRBJ2-1
D gene: .
V gene: TRBV2
clone size: .
CDR3 protein: CASKRTNEQFF
CDR3 DNA: TGTGCCAGCAAACGTACGAATGAGCAGTTCTTC

J gene: TRBJ2-5
D gene: .
V gene: TRBV5-4
clone size: .
CDR3 protein: CASSLVSGQKEETQYF
CDR3 DNA: TGTGCCAGCAGCTTGGTTAGCGGTCAGAAAGAAGAGACCCAGTACTTC

J gene: TRBJ1-1
D gene: .
V gene: TRBV6-6
clone size: .
CDR3 protein: CASMGKNTEAFF
CDR3 DNA: TGTGCCAGCATGGGGAAGAACACTGAAGCTTTCTTT

J gene: TRBJ2-7
D gene: .
V gene: TRBV6-5
clone size: .
CDR3 protein: CASSYSSLATVYEQYF
CDR3 DNA: TGTGCCAGCAGTTACTCGTCCCTAGCGACCGTCTACGAGCAGTACTTC

J gene: TRBJ2-5
D gene: .
V gene: TRBV4-1
clone size: .
CDR3 protein: CASSQAETQYF
CDR3 DNA: TGCGCCAGCAGCCAAGCAGAGACCCAGTACTTC

J gene: TRBJ1-1
D gene: .
V gene: TRBV27
clone size: .
CDR3 protein: CASSRNTNTEAFF
CDR3 DNA: TGTGCCAGCAGCCGTAACACGAACACTGAAGCTTTCTTT

J gene: TRBJ1-3
D gene: .
V gene: TRBV12-5
clone size: .
CDR3 protein: CASAQVGGITGNTIYF
CDR3 DNA: TGTGCTAGTGCCCAGGTAGGGGGGATCACTGGAAACACCATATATTTT

J gene: TRBJ1-1
D gene: .
V gene: TRBV2
clone size: .
CDR3 protein: CASTGITGMVAEAFF
CDR3 DNA: TGTGCCAGCACCGGCATAACAGGGATGGTGGCTGAAGCTTTCTTT

J gene: TRBJ2-3
D gene: .
V gene: TRBV7-2
clone size: .
CDR3 protein: CASSLEDRQSYTDTQYF
CDR3 DNA: TGTGCCAGCAGCTTAGAGGACCGTCAATCTTACACAGATACGCAGTATTTT

J gene: TRBJ2-1
D gene: TRBD2
V gene: TRBV2
clone size: .
CDR3 protein: CASSGEGAGGNEQFF
CDR3 DNA: TGTGCCAGCAGTGGAGAGGGAGCGGGGGGTAATGAGCAGTTCTTC

J gene: TRBJ2-7
D gene: .
V gene: TRBV2
clone size: few
CDR3 protein: CASSREYEQYF
CDR3 DNA: TGTGCCAGCAGCCGGGAGTACGAGCAGTACTTC

J gene: TRBJ1-2
D gene: .
V gene: TRBV19
clone size: .
CDR3 protein: CASSTMPQFSGYGYTF
CDR3 DNA: TGTGCCAGTAGTACAATGCCACAGTTCTCGGGCTATGGCTACACCTTC

J gene: TRBJ1-2
D gene: .
V gene: TRBV6-1
clone size: .
CDR3 protein: CASRFAGLGYGYTF
CDR3 DNA: TGTGCCAGCAGATTTGCCGGACTAGGCTATGGCTACACCTTC

J gene: TRBJ2-3
D gene: .
V gene: TRBV5-4
clone size: .
CDR3 protein: CASSLTSTDTQYF
CDR3 DNA: TGTGCCAGCAGCTTGACTAGCACAGATACGCAGTATTTT

J gene: TRBJ1-5
D gene: .
V gene: TRBV4-2
clone size: .
CDR3 protein: CASSQETGSQAQHF
CDR3 DNA: TGTGCCAGCAGCCAAGAAACAGGTTCTCAGGCCCAGCATTTT

J gene: TRBJ1-4
D gene: TRBD1
V gene: TRBV27
clone size: .
CDR3 protein: CASSPRQGTNEKLFF
CDR3 DNA: TGTGCCAGCAGTCCTCGACAGGGGACTAATGAAAAACTGTTTTTT

J gene: TRBJ1-2
D gene: .
V gene: TRBV2
clone size: .
CDR3 protein: CARQAQNYGYTF
CDR3 DNA: TGTGCCAGACAGGCCCAAAACTATGGCTACACCTTC

J gene: TRBJ1-5
D gene: .
V gene: TRBV2
clone size: .
CDR3 protein: CASSDKGRNQPQHF
CDR3 DNA: TGTGCCAGCAGTGACAAGGGACGCAATCAGCCCCAGCATTTT

J gene: TRBJ1-3
D gene: .
V gene: TRBV9
clone size: once
CDR3 protein: CASSVEGRTWSGNTIYF
CDR3 DNA: TGTGCCAGCAGCGTAGAGGGAAGGACGTGGTCTGGAAACACCATATATTTT

J gene: TRBJ2-7
D gene: .
V gene: TRBV7-9
clone size: .
CDR3 protein: CASSWWDGGYEQYF
CDR3 DNA: TGTGCCAGCAGCTGGTGGGACGGCGGCTACGAGCAGTACTTC